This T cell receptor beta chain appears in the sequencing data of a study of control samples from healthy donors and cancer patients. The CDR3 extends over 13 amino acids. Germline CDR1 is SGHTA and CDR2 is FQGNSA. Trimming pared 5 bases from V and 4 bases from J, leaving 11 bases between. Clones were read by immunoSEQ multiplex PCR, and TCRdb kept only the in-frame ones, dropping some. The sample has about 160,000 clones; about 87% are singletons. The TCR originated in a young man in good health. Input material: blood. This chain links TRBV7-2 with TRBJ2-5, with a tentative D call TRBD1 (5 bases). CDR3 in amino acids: CASSPRAAETQYF. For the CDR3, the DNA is TGTGCCAGCAGCCCCAGGGCGGCAGAGACCCAGTACTTC.